These T cell receptor beta chains were read from a single sample in a study of shared clonotypes between healthy human individuals. Data came from immunoSEQ multiplex PCR; TCRdb stores just in-frame clones and leaves some out. This table holds some 450,000 clones, around 77% found once. The source material was PBMCs. The origin of the receptors is a woman in her 40s in good health. Some clones in this sample may be carry-over from other donors' samples. Both conserved end residues are part of each CDR3. The D gene is left open where the match is weak. Where a row states a size, it is once, few, many or the class of an expanded clone; other rows omit it.

D: -
size: -
V: TRBV5-4
J: TRBJ1-1
CDR3: CASSSPGSRTEAFF
DNA: TGTGCCAGCAGCTCCCCGGGGTCGAGGACTGAAGCTTTCTTT

D: -
size: few
V: TRBV28
J: TRBJ1-4
CDR3: CASRGGSANEKLFF
DNA: TGTGCCAGCAGGGGGGGATCCGCTAATGAAAAACTGTTTTTT

D: -
size: -
V: TRBV4-3
J: TRBJ2-7
CDR3: CASSQDLGRIGEQYF
DNA: TGCGCCAGCAGCCAAGATCTAGGCCGGATCGGGGAGCAGTACTTC

D: TRBD2
size: many
V: TRBV5-6
J: TRBJ2-7
CDR3: CASSKLAGGTYEQYF
DNA: TGTGCCAGCAGCAAGTTAGCGGGGGGGACGTACGAGCAGTACTTC

D: TRBD2
size: -
V: TRBV4-2
J: TRBJ2-2
CDR3: CASSHELAGAGELFF
DNA: TGTGCCAGCAGCCATGAACTAGCGGGAGCCGGGGAGCTGTTTTTT

D: -
size: -
V: TRBV9
J: TRBJ1-1
CDR3: CASSVATGPSGTEAFF
DNA: TGTGCCAGCAGCGTAGCTACGGGCCCTAGTGGGACTGAAGCTTTCTTT

D: TRBD1
size: once
V: TRBV9
J: TRBJ2-1
CDR3: CASSARGQGRINEQFF
DNA: TGTGCCAGCAGCGCCAGGGGACAGGGGCGAATCAATGAGCAGTTCTTC

D: -
size: -
V: TRBV10-3
J: TRBJ2-7
CDR3: CAVGTPTRYEQYF
DNA: TGTGCCGTCGGGACCCCGACTAGATACGAGCAGTACTTC

D: -
size: -
V: TRBV4-1
J: TRBJ2-7
CDR3: CASSQGHVGARQYF
DNA: TGCGCCAGCAGCCAAGGTCATGTGGGGGCGCGGCAGTACTTC

D: TRBD2
size: -
V: TRBV15
J: TRBJ2-1
CDR3: CATSESPGLEFNEQFF
DNA: TGTGCCACCAGCGAGAGTCCGGGACTAGAATTCAATGAGCAGTTCTTC

D: TRBD2
size: -
V: TRBV2
J: TRBJ2-2
CDR3: CASSEVIAGRLFF
DNA: TGTGCCAGCAGTGAAGTAATAGCGGGAAGGTTATTTTTT

D: TRBD2
size: -
V: TRBV7-9
J: TRBJ2-3
CDR3: CASSSGLAVSTDTQYF
DNA: TGTGCCAGCAGCTCAGGACTAGCGGTCAGCACAGATACGCAGTATTTT

D: TRBD1
size: -
V: TRBV2
J: TRBJ2-7
CDR3: CASSPQGAVGSYEQYF
DNA: TGTGCCAGCAGCCCCCAGGGGGCGGTAGGGTCCTACGAGCAGTACTTC

D: -
size: -
V: TRBV4-2
J: TRBJ2-5
CDR3: CASSLEEGARKTQYF
DNA: TGTGCCAGCAGCTTGGAGGAGGGGGCGAGGAAGACCCAGTACTTC

D: -
size: -
V: TRBV28
J: TRBJ1-4
CDR3: CASSLSFGEGANEKLFF
DNA: TGTGCCAGCAGTTTATCGTTCGGGGAGGGGGCTAATGAAAAACTGTTTTTT

D: -
size: -
V: TRBV7-8
J: TRBJ2-3
CDR3: CASSLGYAGDTQYF
DNA: TGTGCCAGCAGCTTAGGCTACGCTGGGGATACGCAGTATTTT

D: -
size: -
V: TRBV11-3
J: TRBJ2-1
CDR3: CASSLLGPPAGNSYNEQFF
DNA: TGTGCCAGCAGCTTACTAGGGCCCCCGGCGGGGAACTCCTATAATGAGCAGTTCTTC

D: -
size: -
V: TRBV5-1
J: TRBJ1-2
CDR3: CASSLGPSGEGIYGYTF
DNA: TGCGCCAGCAGCTTGGGGCCGTCAGGGGAGGGCATCTATGGCTACACCTTC

D: -
size: -
V: TRBV7-9
J: TRBJ2-6
CDR3: CASIYQEPRSGANVLTF
DNA: TGTGCCAGCATTTACCAGGAACCTCGCTCTGGGGCCAACGTCCTGACTTTC

D: -
size: few
V: TRBV28
J: TRBJ2-1
CDR3: CASSFYRYNEQFF
DNA: TGTGCCAGCAGTTTTTACCGATACAATGAGCAGTTCTTC

D: -
size: -
V: TRBV6-6
J: TRBJ2-7
CDR3: CASSPSGTSTGEQYF
DNA: TGTGCCAGCAGTCCGTCTGGGACATCAACCGGAGAGCAGTACTTC

D: -
size: -
V: TRBV28
J: TRBJ2-7
CDR3: CASIGGTATYEQYF
DNA: TGTGCCAGCATTGGGGGGACAGCAACCTACGAGCAGTACTTC

D: -
size: many
V: TRBV2
J: TRBJ1-6
CDR3: CASGPDSNSPLHF
DNA: TGTGCCAGCGGACCTGACTCCAATTCACCCCTCCACTTT

D: -
size: -
V: TRBV27
J: TRBJ2-1
CDR3: CASRDGGHNEQFF
DNA: TGTGCCAGCCGAGATGGGGGCCACAATGAGCAGTTCTTC

D: -
size: once
V: TRBV5-1
J: TRBJ2-1
CDR3: CASSTGVSYNEQFF
DNA: TGCGCCAGCAGCACGGGAGTCTCCTACAATGAGCAGTTCTTC

D: -
size: -
V: TRBV6-1
J: TRBJ1-1
CDR3: CASRGLPENTEAFF
DNA: TGTGCCAGCAGGGGCTTGCCAGAGAACACTGAAGCTTTCTTT

D: -
size: -
V: TRBV5-1
J: TRBJ2-1
CDR3: CASSPPDTANNEQFF
DNA: TGCGCCAGCAGCCCCCCGGACACCGCTAACAATGAGCAGTTCTTC

D: TRBD2
size: -
V: TRBV9
J: TRBJ2-3
CDR3: CASSVRSGSTDTQYF
DNA: TGTGCCAGCAGCGTCCGTAGCGGGAGCACAGATACGCAGTATTTT

D: -
size: -
V: TRBV30
J: TRBJ2-7
CDR3: CAWSHPGQNEQYF
DNA: TGTGCCTGGAGTCACCCAGGACAGAACGAGCAGTACTTC

D: TRBD1
size: once
V: TRBV19
J: TRBJ1-2
CDR3: CASSRGTGGYGYTF
DNA: TGTGCCAGTAGCCGCGGGACAGGGGGATATGGCTACACCTTC

D: -
size: -
V: TRBV5-4
J: TRBJ2-3
CDR3: CASSLAASNRDTQYF
DNA: TGTGCCAGCAGCTTGGCTGCTAGCAACCGGGATACGCAGTATTTT